These 29 T cell receptor beta chains came from one sample sequenced in a study of T cells in Graves' hyperthyroidism and ophthalmopathy. Researchers took RNA transcripts and amplified the TCR beta CDR3 regions from them. When the TCR CDR3 underwent first-round RT-PCR, the HTBI primer set was used. MiXCR, run by TCRdb on the multiplex PCR reads, gives a single entry per CDR3 protein. The sample lists a few hundred thousand distinct CDR3 sequences; more than 15% were seen once. The sample was blood. The receptors here all came from a woman aged 25 to 39 with Graves' hyperthyroidism.

This clonotype was detected many times. The chain has TRBV20-1 and TRBJ1-1; D is unresolved. This CDR3 comprises 12 residues. From germline, CDR1 is DFQATT and CDR2 SNEGSKA (reference sequence). V gave up 0 bases and J gave up 1 base, with 3 bases separating them. The CDR3 region has the DNA TGCAGTGCTAGAGAGAAGAACACTGAAGCTTTCTTT. Its protein is CSAREKNTEAFF.

The rearrangement joins TRBV4-1 to TRBJ1-6; D remains ambiguous. V lost 8 bases and J lost 0, with 8 bases in between. Germline CDR1 is MGHRA and CDR2 is YSYEKL. The CDR3 consists of 14 residues. The CDR3 loop is CASGESSYNSPLHF. In nucleotides, the CDR3 is TGCGCCAGCGGAGAGAGCTCCTATAATTCACCCCTCCACTTT.

As regards this clonotype: A much larger clone lies one base from this, so it may be a read error. The chain carries TRBV20-1 and TRBJ2-3; 8 bases match TRBD1. The CDR3 is 15 amino acids. The germline V gene has CDR1 DFQATT and CDR2 SNEGSKA (reference sequence). The CDR3 sequence is CSTRDKDRDVVTQYF. CDR3 in DNA: TGCAGTACTAGAGATAAGGACAGGGACGTTGTAACGCAGTATTTT.

This clonotype was observed at least ten times. This chain joins TRBV28 and TRBJ2-1; 7 nucleotides match TRBD2. The V gene end was trimmed by 3 bases and the J gene end by 4 bases; junction bases not matched to a gene: 3. The CDR3 extends over 14 amino acids. Germline loops: CDR1 MDHEN, CDR2 SYDVKM. CDR3 residues: CASSFGSGYNEQFF. The CDR3 region has the DNA TGTGCCAGCAGTTTCGGTAGCGGGTACAATGAGCAGTTCTTC.

This clonotype was observed many times. The chain joins TRBV7-9 to TRBJ2-1; 10 nucleotides agree with TRBD2. This CDR3 has 15 residues. Germline trimming cut 6 bases from V and 7 bases from J; bases unmatched to any gene: 9. CDR1 is SEHNR and CDR2 is FQNEAQ in the germline V gene (reference sequence). CDR3: CASSLLAGPVNEQFF. The CDR3 DNA follows: TGTGCCAGCAGTCTACTAGCGGGACCTGTGAATGAGCAGTTCTTC.

The chain couples TRBV2 to TRBJ2-3; 13 bases line up with TRBD2. The germline CDR1 and CDR2 sequences are SNHLY and FYNNEI. This CDR3 region has 14 residues. V dropped 7 bases and J dropped 4; count of bases not matched to a gene: 2. The DNA for the CDR3 is TGTGCCAGCATCACTAGCGGGAGGGCAGATACGCAGTATTTT. It yields the protein CASITSGRADTQYF. The entire variable domain, with the rest obtained from reference TRBV2 and TRBJ2-3, is as follows: EPEVTQTPSHQVTQMGQEVILRCVPISNHLYFYWYRQILGQKVEFLVSFYNNEISEKSEIFDDQFSVERPDGSNFTLKIRSTKLEDSAMYFCASITSGRADTQYFGPGTRLTVL.

About this clonotype itself: Possible read error: a much larger clone is one base away. The CDR3 reads CASSLVWGFTETQYF. The CDR3 coding sequence is TGTGCCAGCAGCTTAGTTTGGGGTTTTACGGAGACCCAGTACTTC. The V gene is TRBV7-7, the J gene TRBJ2-5; D ambiguous. This CDR3 region has 15 residues. CDR1 and CDR2 from the germline V gene are SSHAT and FNYEAQ (reference sequence). V was clipped by 1 base and J by 5 bases, with 14 bases between them. Together with reference TRBV7-7 and TRBJ2-5, the CDR3 gives the full variable domain: GAGVSQSPRYKVTKRGQDVTLRCDPISSHATLYWYQQALGQGPEFLTYFNYEAQPDKSGLPSDRFSAERPEGSISTLTIQRTEQRDSAMYRCASSLVWGFTETQYFGPGTRLLVL.

The V gene is TRBV3-1, the J gene TRBJ1-6; 7 positions match TRBD1. With V trimmed by 3 bases and J by 5 bases, 4 bases remained unmatched. This CDR3 has 15 residues. Looked up from germline, CDR1 is LGHDT and CDR2 is YNNKEL (reference sequence). This CDR3 reads CASSQPGGHNSPLHF. For the CDR3, the DNA is TGTGCCAGCAGCCAGCCAGGGGGTCATAATTCACCCCTCCACTTT.

This clonotype has a handful of counts. J is TRBJ1-5 and V is TRBV3-1; D remains unclear. V lost 1 base and J lost 1, with 11 bases in between. Germline assignment: CDR1 LGHDT and CDR2 YNNKEL (reference sequence). The CDR3 sequence is 16 residues long. The CDR3 region is CASSQGGVWSNQPQHF. In DNA, the CDR3 is TGTGCCAGCAGCCAAGGCGGGGTATGGAGCAATCAGCCCCAGCATTTT.

V gene TRBV4-2 combines with J gene TRBJ1-4; the D gene is possibly TRBD1 (5 bases). CDR1 and CDR2 (germline): LGHNA, YNFKEQ. The germline V and J ends were trimmed by 3 bases and 5 bases, with 13 bases remaining between them. The CDR3 loop spans 15 amino acids. CDR3 coding DNA: TGTGCCAGCAGCCACGCAGACAGAGAAAATGAAAAACTGTTTTTT. Its translation: CASSHADRENEKLFF.

Regarding this clonotype: A read error is possible here, since a much larger clone lies one base away. V and J are TRBV25-1 and TRBJ1-1; D remains ambiguous. The CDR3 is made up of 13 amino acids. The germline V gene encodes CDR1 MGHDK and CDR2 SYGVNS. CDR3 DNA sequence: TGTGCCAGCCCGGATGGGAAGAACACTGAAGTTTTCTTT. Protein sequence: CASPDGKNTEVFF. Drawing the rest from reference TRBV25-1 and TRBJ1-1, the complete variable domain is EADIYQTPRYLVIGTGKKITLECSQTMGHDKMYWYQQDPGMELHLIHYSYGVNSTEKGDLSSESTVSRIRTEHFPLTLESARPSHTSQYLCASPDGKNTEVFFGQGTRLTVV.

CDR3 sequence reads: CASSVKDNSPLHF. The CDR3 nucleotides are TGTGCCAGCAGCGTAAAGGATAATTCACCCCTCCACTTT. The genes are TRBV9 and TRBJ1-6; D is unclear. Germline CDR1 and CDR2: SGDLS and YYNGEE. With 1 base removed from V and 5 bases from J, the gap between germline ends came to 4 bases. This CDR3 has 13 residues.

This clonotype was detected ten times or more. The chain recombines TRBV30 with TRBJ2-1, with 14 bases fitting TRBD2. V trimming: 2 bases; J trimming: 10 bases; junction bases outside the gene matches: 10. This CDR3 has 16 residues. Per germline, CDR1 GTSNPN and CDR2 SVGIG (reference sequence). As DNA, the CDR3 is TGTGCCTGGAGTCCCCCCGGACTAGCGGGAGGACGAGAGCAGTTCTTC. Translating gives CAWSPPGLAGGREQFF. The whole variable domain, filled in from reference TRBV30 and TRBJ2-1, reads SQTIHQWPATLVQPVGSPLSLECTVEGTSNPNLYWYRQAAGRGLQLLFYSVGIGQISSEVPQNLSASRPQDRQFILSSKKLLLSDSGFYLCAWSPPGLAGGREQFFGPGTRLTVL.

The table lists this clonotype with many counts. The V and J genes are TRBV20-1 and TRBJ1-2; D remains ambiguous. The ends were cut back, 0 bases at V and 7 bases at J, with 12 bases in the middle. This CDR3 has 13 amino acids. In germline, CDR1 is DFQATT, CDR2 SNEGSKA (reference sequence). The DNA for the CDR3 is TGCAGTGCTAGAGATAACATCCCCTTTGGCTACACCTTC. Amino acid sequence: CSARDNIPFGYTF.

The CDR3 region has the DNA TGTGCCAGCAGCGTAGACGACCCCTCCTACGAGCAGTACTTC. Its protein product is CASSVDDPSYEQYF. The chain is built from TRBV9 and TRBJ2-7; D gene uncertain. Deletions cut 0 bases from V and 0 bases from J, with 7 bases between. Germline assignment: CDR1 SGDLS and CDR2 YYNGEE. There are 14 residues in the CDR3.

This clonotype was found many times. The chain couples TRBV6-1 to TRBJ1-1, with D hard to call. Germline V gene data show CDR1 as MNHNS and CDR2 as SASEGT. The V end lost 4 bases, the J end lost 1 base, and 7 bases lay between the germline ends. The CDR3 loop spans 13 amino acids. CDR3 sequence: CASSGFPNTEAFF. The DNA of the CDR3 is TGTGCCAGCAGTGGGTTTCCGAACACTGAAGCTTTCTTT.

The chain couples TRBV5-1 to TRBJ1-1; D gene uncertain. Germline CDR1 is SGHRS and CDR2 is YFSETQ. This CDR3 comprises 13 residues. Trimming took 0 bases from V and 8 from J, leaving 11 bases between them. The CDR3 DNA reads TGCGCCAGCAGCTTGGAGGCATTTACAGAAGCTTTCTTT. Protein sequence: CASSLEAFTEAFF.

Worth noting for this clonotype: A junction end diverges from the germline sequence, so it may reflect a read error. This chain uses TRBV20-1 with TRBJ2-1, with D perhaps matching TRBD2 (5 bases). CDR1 and CDR2 (germline): DFQATT, SNEGSKA (reference sequence). This CDR3 has 12 amino acids. The CDR3 loop reads CSVASLYNQQFF. CDR3 DNA sequence: TGCAGTGTGGCTAGCCTCTACAATCAGCAGTTCTTC.

This clonotype was counted at least ten times. V is TRBV3-1 and J is TRBJ1-2, with 8 positions matching TRBD1. The CDR3 loop spans 15 amino acids. From germline, CDR1 is LGHDT and CDR2 YNNKEL (reference sequence). V gave up 0 bases and J gave up 6 bases; unmatched junction bases: 6. The CDR3 DNA reads as TGTGCCAGCAGCCAAGATAGGCAGGACAGGGATGGCTACACCTTC. As protein: CASSQDRQDRDGYTF.

At least ten counts were recorded for this clonotype. V is TRBV5-1 and J is TRBJ2-3; TRBD2 is a possible D gene (6 bases). The CDR3 has 14 amino acids. V was shortened by 1 base and J by 4 bases, with 10 bases between the two germline ends. Germline V gene lookup returns CDR1 SGHRS and CDR2 YFSETQ. CDR3 sequence (DNA): TGCGCCAGCAGCTTGCTGGAGGGTCCAGATACGCAGTATTTT. It codes for CASSLLEGPDTQYF.

This clonotype showed up many times. This chain joins TRBV3-1 and TRBJ2-4, with unresolved D. The CDR3 spans 12 residues. Germline V gene data show CDR1 as LGHDT and CDR2 as YNNKEL (reference sequence). V was trimmed by 1 base and J by 9 bases, leaving 7 bases between them. The CDR3: CASSQVGPIQYF. In DNA, the CDR3 is TGTGCCAGCAGCCAAGTTGGCCCCATTCAGTACTTC.

This clonotype has ten or more counts. The chain employs TRBV20-1 and TRBJ2-1; TRBD1 aligns across 9 bases. The V segment lost 2 bases and the J segment 9 bases; nucleotides outside the gene matches: 11. CDR1 and CDR2 (germline): DFQATT, SNEGSKA (reference sequence). The CDR3 spans 15 residues. The DNA for the CDR3 is TGCAGTGCTAGACCTCTGGGACAGGGAGACGGTGAGCAGTTCTTC. It is translated as CSARPLGQGDGEQFF.

The V and J genes are TRBV7-8 and TRBJ2-3, with 8 bases that match TRBD2. The CDR3 sequence is 15 residues long. The germline gives CDR1 SGHVS, CDR2 FQNEAQ. Trimming removed 4 bases from V and 5 bases from J; junction bases left unmatched: 8. The CDR3 region is CASSSRTSIVDTQYF. The CDR3 DNA sequence: TGTGCCAGCAGCTCGAGGACTAGCATCGTAGATACGCAGTATTTT.

This clonotype was counted at least ten times. The chain combines TRBV5-1 with TRBJ1-6, with unresolved D. Germline V gives CDR1 SGHRS, CDR2 YFSETQ. V was pared by 0 bases and J by 9 bases, with 16 bases between. This CDR3 has 16 residues. For the CDR3, the DNA is TGCGCCAGCAGCTTGGGAGACACGAACGTAGGTTCACCCCTCCACTTT. This sequence encodes CASSLGDTNVGSPLHF.

This sequence joins TRBV6-2 or TRBV6-3 and TRBJ1-2, with D unclear. The CDR3 spans 15 residues. The germline V gene has CDR1 MNHEY and CDR2 SVGEGT. The V end was cut by 2 bases, the J end by 0 bases, with 10 bases between. The CDR3 region has the DNA TGTGCCAGCAGTTACGATCCGGGCACTAACTATGGCTACACCTTC. Translation gives CASSYDPGTNYGYTF.

This clonotype has at least ten counts. The chain carries TRBV7-2 and TRBJ2-7; D gene ambiguous. Between the trimmed V and J ends, which lost 1 base and 0 bases, there was a span of 7 bases. Germline CDR1 and CDR2: SGHTA and FQGNSA. This CDR3 contains 14 residues. DNA for the CDR3: TGTGCCAGCAGCTTAGATCCTAGCTCCTACGAGCAGTACTTC. It yields the protein CASSLDPSSYEQYF.

This clonotype was observed at least ten times. This chain uses TRBV5-1 with TRBJ2-1; maybe TRBD2 (6 bases). Germline CDR1 SGHRS, CDR2 YFSETQ. The CDR3 has 14 amino acids. Trimming left V 3 bases short and J 7 bases short, with 14 bases between. The CDR3 loop reads CASSSGTEGNEQFF. The CDR3 nucleotides read TGCGCCAGCAGCTCGGGGACGGAGGGGAATGAGCAGTTCTTC.

The chain joins TRBV2 to TRBJ2-7; D may be TRBD1 (6 bases). Germline CDR1 reads SNHLY; CDR2 reads FYNNEI. This CDR3 is 14 amino acids long. Trimming cost V 6 bases and J 6 bases, with 18 bases left between them. CDR3 sequence: CASSGNRVVGEQYF. DNA of the CDR3: TGTGCCAGCAGCGGGAACAGGGTCGTAGGCGAGCAGTACTTC. Together with reference TRBV2 and TRBJ2-7, the CDR3 gives the full variable domain: EPEVTQTPSHQVTQMGQEVILRCVPISNHLYFYWYRQILGQKVEFLVSFYNNEISEKSEIFDDQFSVERPDGSNFTLKIRSTKLEDSAMYFCASSGNRVVGEQYFGPGTRLTVT.

This clonotype was found a few times. This rearrangement joins TRBV20-1 to TRBJ1-2; maybe TRBD1 (6 bases). The CDR3 has 10 residues. The V gene lost 6 bases and the J gene lost 12 bases, with 14 bases spanning the gap. Germline-derived CDR1 and CDR2 are DFQATT and SNEGSKA (reference sequence). The CDR3 is CSAAGAVDTF. The CDR3 region has the DNA TGCAGTGCGGCAGGGGCGGTTGACACCTTC.